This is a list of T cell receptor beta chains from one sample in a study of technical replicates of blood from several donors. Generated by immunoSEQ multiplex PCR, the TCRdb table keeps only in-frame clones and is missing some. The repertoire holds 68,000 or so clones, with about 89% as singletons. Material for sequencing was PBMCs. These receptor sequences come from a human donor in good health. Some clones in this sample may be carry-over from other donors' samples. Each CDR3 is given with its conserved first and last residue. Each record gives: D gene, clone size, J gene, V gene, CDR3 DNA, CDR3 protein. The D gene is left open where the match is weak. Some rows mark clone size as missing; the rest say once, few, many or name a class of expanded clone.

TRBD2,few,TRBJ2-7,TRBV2,TGTGCCACCGGGGGGTCCGACCAACTTTTCTACGAGCAGTACTTC,CATGGSDQLFYEQYF
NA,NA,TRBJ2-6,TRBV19,TGTGCCAGTAGTATAGACCCACAGGGCTCCTCTGGGGCCAACGTCCTGACTTTC,CASSIDPQGSSGANVLTF
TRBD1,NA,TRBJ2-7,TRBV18,TGTGCCAGCTCAACACCGACAGGGGCTTACGAGCAGTACTTC,CASSTPTGAYEQYF
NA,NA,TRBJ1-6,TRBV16,TGTGCCAGCAGCCTAATGACAGGTTATAATTCACCCCTCCACTTT,CASSLMTGYNSPLHF
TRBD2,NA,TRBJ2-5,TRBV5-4,TGTGCCAGCAGCTTGTCTAGCGGGGGCCAAGAGACCCAGTACTTC,CASSLSSGGQETQYF
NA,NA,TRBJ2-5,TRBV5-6,TGTGCCAGCAGGCCGCTTGGACTGCAAGAGACCCAGTACTTC,CASRPLGLQETQYF
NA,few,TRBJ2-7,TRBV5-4,TGTGCCAGCACCCCTGGAGGAGGGGTCCCTACCCGCGAGCAGTACTTC,CASTPGGGVPTREQYF
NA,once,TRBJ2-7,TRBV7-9,TGTGCCAGCAGCCACGTATCCCCTACAGGACCCACTTTC,CASSHVSPTGPTF
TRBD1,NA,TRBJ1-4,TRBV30,TGTGCCTGGAGTGTCCCGGGACAGGGAGGGGCTGAAAAACTGTTTTTT,CAWSVPGQGGAEKLFF
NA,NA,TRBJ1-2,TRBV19,TGTGCCAGTAGCTTTCCCGGGACACTCTATGGCTACACCTTC,CASSFPGTLYGYTF
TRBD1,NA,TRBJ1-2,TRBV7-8,TGTGCCAGCAGCCCACGACAGGGGGGAAACTATGGCTACACCTTC,CASSPRQGGNYGYTF
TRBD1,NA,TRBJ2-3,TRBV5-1,TGCGCCAGCAGCTTGTCGGGGACAGGGGGTCAAGATACGCAGTATTTT,CASSLSGTGGQDTQYF
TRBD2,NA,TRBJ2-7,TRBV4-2,TGTGCCAGCAGCCCCGGACTAGCGGGAGGGGTAGACGAGCAGTACTTC,CASSPGLAGGVDEQYF
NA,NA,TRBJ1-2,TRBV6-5,TGTGCCAGCAGTCGGTCGGGAATTAGGAAGGAGGGCTACACCTTC,CASSRSGIRKEGYTF
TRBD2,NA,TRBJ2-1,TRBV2,TGTGCCAGCAGTGAAGCCACTAGCGGGAGGGGGTACGATGAGCAGTTCTTC,CASSEATSGRGYDEQFF
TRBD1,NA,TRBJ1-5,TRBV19,TGTGCCAGTAGTGATGGGACAGGAGGGAATCAGCCCCAGCATTTT,CASSDGTGGNQPQHF
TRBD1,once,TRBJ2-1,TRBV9,TGTGCCAGCAGCGTAGGTCAGGGGGTTGATGAGCAGTTCTTC,CASSVGQGVDEQFF